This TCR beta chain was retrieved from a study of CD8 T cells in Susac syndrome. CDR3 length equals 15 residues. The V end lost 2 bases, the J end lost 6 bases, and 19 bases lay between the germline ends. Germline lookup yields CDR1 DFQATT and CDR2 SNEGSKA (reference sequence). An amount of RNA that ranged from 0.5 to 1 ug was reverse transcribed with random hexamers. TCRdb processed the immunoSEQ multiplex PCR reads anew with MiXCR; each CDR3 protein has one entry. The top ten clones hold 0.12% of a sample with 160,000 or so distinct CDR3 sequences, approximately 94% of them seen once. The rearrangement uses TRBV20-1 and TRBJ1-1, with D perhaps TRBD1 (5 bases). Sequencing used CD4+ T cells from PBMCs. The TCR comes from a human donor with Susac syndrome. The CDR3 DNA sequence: TGCAGTGCTAGATCGGCGGGCGGGGCCTCCGCTGAAGCTTTCTTT. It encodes CSARSAGGASAEAFF.